A selection of T cell receptor beta chains follows, all from one sample in a study of vaccination and CD4 T cells after COVID-19. Antigen specificity for these receptors is unknown. MiXCR, applied by TCRdb to the PCR reads, yields one record per CDR3 protein. The repertoire includes some 15,000 distinct CDR3 sequences, around 24% of them detected once, and about 25% sits in the top ten. The sample consisted of cultured CD4+ T cells from blood. The receptors shown here come from a human donor with COVID-19. Each CDR3 is given with its conserved first and last residue. A D gene is named only where the DNA matches it firmly. Not all rows give a size; the values are once, few, many and, for expanded clones, a class.

v_gene	j_gene	d_gene	abundance	CDR3aa	CDR3nt
TRBV27	TRBJ2-2	NA	few	CASSFTVWNTGELFF	TGTGCCAGCAGTTTTACGGTCTGGAACACCGGGGAGCTGTTTTTT
TRBV4-1	TRBJ1-2	TRBD1	NA	CASSQAGTGPYGYTF	TGCGCCAGCAGCCAAGCCGGGACAGGACCCTATGGCTACACCTTC
TRBV10-2	TRBJ2-2	TRBD1	few	CASSEFGDRRGSGELFF	TGCGCCAGCAGTGAGTTCGGGGACAGGAGGGGATCCGGGGAGCTGTTTTTT
TRBV5-4	TRBJ1-1	NA	NA	CASSLWENTEAFF	TGTGCCAGCAGCTTGTGGGAGAACACTGAAGCTTTCTTT
TRBV6-1	TRBJ2-5	TRBD1	few	CASSRTGDGETQYF	TGTGCCAGCAGCAGGACAGGGGACGGGGAGACCCAGTACTTC
TRBV5-4	TRBJ1-1	NA	NA	CASSQQGNTEAFF	TGTGCCAGCAGCCAACAGGGGAACACTGAAGCTTTCTTT
TRBV6-1	TRBJ1-2	NA	few	CASSEGGAVNYGYTF	TGTGCCAGCAGTGAAGGAGGGGCGGTCAACTATGGCTACACCTTC
TRBV19	TRBJ2-3	TRBD2	NA	CASSRTLLAGGTTDTQYF	TGTGCCAGTAGTAGAACGCTCTTAGCGGGGGGGACCACAGATACGCAGTATTTT
TRBV7-8	TRBJ2-7	TRBD2	few	CASSATSGGTYEQYF	TGTGCCAGCAGCGCCACCAGCGGGGGAACCTACGAGCAGTACTTC
TRBV5-1	TRBJ2-3	NA	NA	CASSLSVKGTDTQYF	TGCGCCAGCAGCTTATCTGTCAAGGGCACAGATACGCAGTATTTT
TRBV11-2	TRBJ1-5	NA	medium-sized	CASSFSGTNNQPQHF	TGTGCCAGCAGCTTTAGCGGGACAAATAATCAGCCCCAGCATTTT
TRBV21-1	TRBJ2-3	NA	NA	CASSKVIRFQDTQYF	TGTGCCAGCAGCAAAGTGATCAGGTTCCAAGATACGCAGTATTTT
TRBV20-1	TRBJ2-3	NA	NA	CSAFPFRTGRSDTQYF	TGCAGTGCTTTCCCTTTCCGGACGGGCCGGTCAGATACGCAGTATTTT
TRBV9	TRBJ1-6	TRBD1	NA	CASSVIGGGDSPLHF	TGTGCCAGCAGCGTAATTGGAGGGGGCGATTCACCCCTCCACTTT
TRBV7-2	TRBJ1-2	NA	few	CASTLSRVPGGYTF	TGTGCCAGCACCCTTAGTAGGGTTCCTGGGGGCTACACCTTC
TRBV6-1	TRBJ2-4	NA	NA	CASSVWTVKNIQYF	TGTGCCAGCAGTGTTTGGACAGTTAAAAACATTCAGTACTTC
TRBV5-3	TRBJ2-5	TRBD2	few	CASSSGTSLKETQYF	TGTGCCAGCAGCTCCGGGACTAGCCTCAAAGAGACCCAGTACTTC
TRBV6-2/TRBV6-3	TRBJ2-7	NA	NA	CASSEPATYEQYF	TGTGCCAGCTCAGAGCCAGCAACCTACGAGCAGTACTTC
TRBV6-1	TRBJ1-3	TRBD1	NA	CASAPTGGVNTIYF	TGTGCCAGCGCACCAACAGGGGGCGTGAACACCATATATTTT
TRBV4-3	TRBJ2-5	TRBD2	NA	CASSQGWLAGGTQETQYF	TGCGCCAGCAGCCAAGGTTGGCTAGCGGGGGGTACCCAAGAGACCCAGTACTTC
TRBV7-2	TRBJ1-2	TRBD1	NA	CASSRRQGSSGYTF	TGTGCCAGCAGCCGTAGACAGGGAAGTTCTGGCTACACCTTC
TRBV5-1	TRBJ1-2	NA	few	CASSPYRDYGYTF	TGCGCCAGCAGCCCCTACAGGGACTATGGCTACACCTTC
TRBV7-2	TRBJ2-1	NA	few	CASSFFKGGHNEQFF	TGTGCCAGCAGCTTTTTCAAGGGGGGCCACAATGAGCAGTTCTTC
TRBV7-2	TRBJ2-7	TRBD2	NA	CASSSSGGYDEQYF	TGTGCCAGCAGCTCGAGCGGGGGGTACGACGAGCAGTACTTC
TRBV15	TRBJ2-3	NA	few	CATSRDPRAKTDTQYF	TGTGCCACCAGCAGAGATCCCAGGGCTAAGACAGATACGCAGTATTTT
TRBV7-3	TRBJ2-3	TRBD2	NA	CASSLLAGGMDTQYF	TGTGCCAGCAGCTTACTAGCGGGGGGGATGGATACGCAGTATTTT
TRBV27	TRBJ2-3	TRBD1	NA	CASAGTGPPDTQYF	TGTGCCAGTGCCGGGACAGGTCCCCCAGATACGCAGTATTTT
TRBV18	TRBJ1-4	NA	NA	CASSRFNEKLFF	TGTGCCAGCTCACGCTTTAATGAAAAACTGTTTTTT
TRBV12-3/TRBV12-4	TRBJ1-1	NA	NA	CASRSAFF	TGTGCCAGCAGATCGGCTTTCTTT
TRBV7-3	TRBJ2-1	TRBD2	NA	CASSLNSGGAYNEQFF	TGTGCCAGCAGCTTGAATAGCGGGGGGGCCTACAATGAGCAGTTCTTC
TRBV20-1	TRBJ2-3	TRBD2	NA	CSAMGGSDTQYF	TGCAGTGCCATGGGGGGGTCAGATACGCAGTATTTT
TRBV12-3/TRBV12-4	TRBJ1-5	NA	NA	CASSLGQTSNQPQHF	TGTGCCAGCAGTTTAGGGCAAACGAGCAATCAGCCCCAGCATTTT
TRBV12-3/TRBV12-4	TRBJ1-2	NA	NA	CASSLVGRYYGYTF	TGTGCCAGCAGTTTAGTCGGGAGGTACTATGGCTACACCTTC
TRBV11-2	TRBJ2-7	TRBD2	few	CASSRGGGSSYEQYF	TGTGCCAGCAGCCGCGGGGGAGGGAGCTCCTACGAGCAGTACTTC
TRBV5-4	TRBJ2-4	NA	NA	CASSLTGGVAKNIQYF	TGTGCCAGCAGCCTAACGGGCGGGGTAGCCAAAAACATTCAGTACTTC
TRBV10-1	TRBJ1-3	NA	few	CAPLRDSRDGNTIYF	TGCGCCCCCCTGAGAGACAGCCGCGATGGAAACACCATATATTTT
TRBV7-3	TRBJ2-2	TRBD2	NA	CASSLLAGGPTGELFF	TGTGCCAGCAGCTTACTAGCGGGGGGCCCCACCGGGGAGCTGTTTTTT
TRBV7-2	TRBJ2-7	TRBD2	few	CASMGRGAIEQYF	TGTGCCAGCATGGGGCGGGGGGCCATCGAGCAGTACTTC
TRBV20-1	TRBJ1-2	NA	few	CSATNEGSHGYTF	TGCAGTGCTACGAACGAGGGGAGCCATGGCTACACCTTC
TRBV6-2/TRBV6-3	TRBJ2-3	NA	few	CASSYGVGGTNF	TGTGCCAGCAGTTACGGGGTTGGGGGGACAAATTTT
TRBV6-1	TRBJ1-5	TRBD1	medium-sized	CASKETGENQPQHF	TGTGCCAGCAAGGAGACAGGGGAAAATCAGCCCCAGCATTTT
TRBV4-2	TRBJ2-7	NA	NA	CASSPTVSGVGEQYF	TGTGCCAGCAGCCCCACCGTGTCGGGGGTGGGCGAGCAGTACTTC